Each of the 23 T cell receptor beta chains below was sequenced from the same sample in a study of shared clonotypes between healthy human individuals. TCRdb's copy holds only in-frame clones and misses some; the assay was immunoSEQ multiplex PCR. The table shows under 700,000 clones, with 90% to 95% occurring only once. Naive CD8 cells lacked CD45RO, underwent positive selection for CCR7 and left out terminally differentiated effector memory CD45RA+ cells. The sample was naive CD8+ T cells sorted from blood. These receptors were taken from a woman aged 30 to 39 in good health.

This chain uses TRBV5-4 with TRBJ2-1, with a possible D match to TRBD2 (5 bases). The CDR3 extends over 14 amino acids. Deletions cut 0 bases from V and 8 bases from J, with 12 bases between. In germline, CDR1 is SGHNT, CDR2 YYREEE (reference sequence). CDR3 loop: CASSLVASIHEQFF. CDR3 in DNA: TGTGCCAGCAGCTTGGTGGCTAGCATTCATGAGCAGTTCTTC. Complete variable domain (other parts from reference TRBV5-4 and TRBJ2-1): ETGVTQSPTHLIKTRGQQVTLRCSSQSGHNTVSWYQQALGQGPQFIFQYYREEENGRGNFPPRFSGLQFPNYSSELNVNALELDDSALYLCASSLVASIHEQFFGPGTRLTVL.

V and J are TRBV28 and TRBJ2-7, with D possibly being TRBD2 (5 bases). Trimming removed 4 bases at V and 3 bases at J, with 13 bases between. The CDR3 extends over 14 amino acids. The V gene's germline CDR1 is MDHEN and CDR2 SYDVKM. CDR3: CASSSSGTLYEQYF. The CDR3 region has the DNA TGTGCCAGCAGTTCGAGCGGAACACTCTACGAGCAGTACTTC.

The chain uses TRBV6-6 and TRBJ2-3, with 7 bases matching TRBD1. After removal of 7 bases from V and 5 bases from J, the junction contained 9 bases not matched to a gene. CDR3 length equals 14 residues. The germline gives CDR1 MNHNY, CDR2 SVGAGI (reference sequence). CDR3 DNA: TGTGCCAGCACCGCAGGGGGTAGGGAAGATACGCAGTATTTT. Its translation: CASTAGGREDTQYF.

Written as DNA, the CDR3 is TGCGCCAGCGAAGGGGGCATGGGGACAGATACGCAGTATTTT. Translation gives CASEGGMGTDTQYF. The chain recombines TRBV4-1 with TRBJ2-3; 7 bases map to TRBD1. Germline V lookup: CDR1 MGHRA, CDR2 YSYEKL. The V segment lost 8 bases and the J segment 3 bases; nucleotides outside the gene matches: 8. The CDR3 contains 14 residues.

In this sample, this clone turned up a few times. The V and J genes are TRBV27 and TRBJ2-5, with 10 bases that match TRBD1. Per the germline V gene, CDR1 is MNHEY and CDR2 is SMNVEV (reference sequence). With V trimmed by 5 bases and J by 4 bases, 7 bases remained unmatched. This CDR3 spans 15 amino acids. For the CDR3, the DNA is TGTGCCAGCAGTCTCCAGACAGGGGGCGGAGAGACCCAGTACTTC. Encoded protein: CASSLQTGGGETQYF.

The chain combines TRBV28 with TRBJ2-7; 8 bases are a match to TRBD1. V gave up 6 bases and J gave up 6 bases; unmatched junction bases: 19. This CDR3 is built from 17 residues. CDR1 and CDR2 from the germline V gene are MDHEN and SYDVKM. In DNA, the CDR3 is TGTGCCAGCAGACCAACACAGACAGGGGTCCTTTCCAGCGAGCAGTACTTC. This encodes CASRPTQTGVLSSEQYF.

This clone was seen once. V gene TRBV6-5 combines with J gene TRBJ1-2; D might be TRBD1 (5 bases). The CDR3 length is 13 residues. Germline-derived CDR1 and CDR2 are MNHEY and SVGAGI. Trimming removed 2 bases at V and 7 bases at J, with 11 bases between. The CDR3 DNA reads TGTGCCAGCAGTTACGGGTCGGGGCCTGGCTACACCTTC. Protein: CASSYGSGPGYTF.

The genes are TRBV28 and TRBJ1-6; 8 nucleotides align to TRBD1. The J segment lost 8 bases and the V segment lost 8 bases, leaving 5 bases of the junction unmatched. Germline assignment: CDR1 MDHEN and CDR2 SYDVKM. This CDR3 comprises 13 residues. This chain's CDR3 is CASGQGVYSPLHF. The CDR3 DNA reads TGTGCCAGCGGACAGGGCGTCTATTCACCCCTCCACTTT.

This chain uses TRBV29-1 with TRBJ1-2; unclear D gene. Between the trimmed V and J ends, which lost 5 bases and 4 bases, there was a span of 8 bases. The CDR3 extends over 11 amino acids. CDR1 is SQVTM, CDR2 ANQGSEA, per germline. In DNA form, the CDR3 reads TGCAGCGTTCAGGTTGCCTATGGCTACACCTTC. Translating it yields CSVQVAYGYTF.

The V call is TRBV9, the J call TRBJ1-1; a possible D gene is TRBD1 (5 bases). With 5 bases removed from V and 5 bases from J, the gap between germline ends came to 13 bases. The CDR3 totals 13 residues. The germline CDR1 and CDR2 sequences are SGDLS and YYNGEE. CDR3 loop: CASRDQGGTEAFF. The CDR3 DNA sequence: TGTGCCAGCAGAGACCAGGGAGGGACTGAAGCTTTCTTT.

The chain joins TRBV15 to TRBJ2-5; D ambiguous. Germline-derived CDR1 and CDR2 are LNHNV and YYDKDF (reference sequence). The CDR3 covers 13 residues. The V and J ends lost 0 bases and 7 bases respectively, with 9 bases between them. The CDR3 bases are TGTGCCACCAGCAGAGACGGCCCAGGGACCCAGTACTTC. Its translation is CATSRDGPGTQYF. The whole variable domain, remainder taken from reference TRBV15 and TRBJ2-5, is DAMVIQNPRYQVTQFGKPVTLSCSQTLNHNVMYWYQQKSSQAPKLLFHYYDKDFNNEADTPDNFQSRRPNTSFCFLDIRSPGLGDTAMYLCATSRDGPGTQYFGPGTRLLVL.

In DNA, the CDR3 is TGTGCCAGCACCTCAGGGGGCCCGAGCACCTTC. The encoded protein is CASTSGGPSTF. The chain employs TRBV6-6 and TRBJ1-2; 8 nucleotides agree with TRBD1. The CDR3 length is 11 residues. After removal of 7 bases from V and 13 bases from J, the junction contained 8 bases not matched to a gene. Germline CDR1 and CDR2: MNHNY and SVGAGI (reference sequence).

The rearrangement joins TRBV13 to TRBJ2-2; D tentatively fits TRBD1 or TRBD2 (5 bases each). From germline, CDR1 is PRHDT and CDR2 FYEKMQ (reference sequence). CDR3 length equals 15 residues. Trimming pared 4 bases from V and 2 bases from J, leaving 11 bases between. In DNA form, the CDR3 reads TGTGCCAGCAGCTCCGGGGACGGAAACACCGGGGAGCTGTTTTTT. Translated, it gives CASSSGDGNTGELFF.

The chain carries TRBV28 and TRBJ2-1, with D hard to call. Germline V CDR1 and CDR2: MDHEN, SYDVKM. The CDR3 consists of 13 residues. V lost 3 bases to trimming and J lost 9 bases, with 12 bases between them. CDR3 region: CASSLFPGREQFF. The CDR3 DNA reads TGTGCCAGCAGTTTGTTCCCGGGCCGTGAGCAGTTCTTC.

The CDR3 DNA reads TGTGCCAGCAGGTATATCTATGGCTACACCTTC. Its translation: CASRYIYGYTF. V gene TRBV28 combines with J gene TRBJ1-2; unclear D gene. V was clipped by 6 bases and J by 4 bases, with 6 bases between them. CDR1 is MDHEN and CDR2 is SYDVKM in the germline V gene. The CDR3 runs to 11 residues.

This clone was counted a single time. CDR3 DNA sequence: TGTGCCAGCACCATAGGGTGGACGCCCAATCAGCCCCAGCATTTT. Its translation is CASTIGWTPNQPQHF. The chain has TRBV6-1 and TRBJ1-5; no reliable D call. V was shortened by 7 bases and J by 3 bases, with 16 bases between the two germline ends. The CDR3 spans 15 residues. Germline CDR1 and CDR2: MNHNS and SASEGT.

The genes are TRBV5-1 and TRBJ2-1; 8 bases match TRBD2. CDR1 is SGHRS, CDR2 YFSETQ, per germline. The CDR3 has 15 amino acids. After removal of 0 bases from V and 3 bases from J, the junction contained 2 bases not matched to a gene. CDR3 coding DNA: TGCGCCAGCAGCTTGGCGGGACTAGTCTACAATGAGCAGTTCTTC. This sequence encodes CASSLAGLVYNEQFF.

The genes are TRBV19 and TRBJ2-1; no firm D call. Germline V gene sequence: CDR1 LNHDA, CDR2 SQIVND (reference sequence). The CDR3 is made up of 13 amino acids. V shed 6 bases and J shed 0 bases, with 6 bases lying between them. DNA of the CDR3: TGTGCCAGTAGGCAAACCTCCTACAATGAGCAGTTCTTC. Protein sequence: CASRQTSYNEQFF.

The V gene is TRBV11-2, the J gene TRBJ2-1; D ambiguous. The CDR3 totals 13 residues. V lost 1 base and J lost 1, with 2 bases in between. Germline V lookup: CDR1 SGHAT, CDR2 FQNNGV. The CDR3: CASSLASYNEQFF. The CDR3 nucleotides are TGTGCCAGCAGCTTAGCATCCTACAATGAGCAGTTCTTC.

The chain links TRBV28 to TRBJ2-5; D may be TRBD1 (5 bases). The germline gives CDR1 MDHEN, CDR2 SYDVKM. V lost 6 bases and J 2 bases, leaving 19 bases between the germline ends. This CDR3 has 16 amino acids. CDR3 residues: CASSSTTQGYQETQYF. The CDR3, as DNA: TGTGCCAGCAGCTCAACCACCCAGGGCTATCAAGAGACCCAGTACTTC.

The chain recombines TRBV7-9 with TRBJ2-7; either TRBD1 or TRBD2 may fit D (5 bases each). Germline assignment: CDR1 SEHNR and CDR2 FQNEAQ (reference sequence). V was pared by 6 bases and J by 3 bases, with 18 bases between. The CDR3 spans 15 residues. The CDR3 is CASRHPLGESYEQYF. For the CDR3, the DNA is TGTGCCAGCAGGCACCCCCTGGGGGAGAGCTACGAGCAGTACTTC.

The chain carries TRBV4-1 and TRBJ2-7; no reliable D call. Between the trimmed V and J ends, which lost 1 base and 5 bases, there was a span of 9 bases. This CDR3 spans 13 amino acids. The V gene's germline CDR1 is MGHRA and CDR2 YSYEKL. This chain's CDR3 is CASSQVLGNEQYF. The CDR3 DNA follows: TGCGCCAGCAGCCAAGTGCTAGGGAACGAGCAGTACTTC.

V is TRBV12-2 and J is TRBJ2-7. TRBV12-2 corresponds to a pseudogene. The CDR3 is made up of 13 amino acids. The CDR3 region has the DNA TGTGCAAGTCTCAAAGACAGGGAGGGCGAGCAGTACTTC. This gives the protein CASLKDREGEQYF.